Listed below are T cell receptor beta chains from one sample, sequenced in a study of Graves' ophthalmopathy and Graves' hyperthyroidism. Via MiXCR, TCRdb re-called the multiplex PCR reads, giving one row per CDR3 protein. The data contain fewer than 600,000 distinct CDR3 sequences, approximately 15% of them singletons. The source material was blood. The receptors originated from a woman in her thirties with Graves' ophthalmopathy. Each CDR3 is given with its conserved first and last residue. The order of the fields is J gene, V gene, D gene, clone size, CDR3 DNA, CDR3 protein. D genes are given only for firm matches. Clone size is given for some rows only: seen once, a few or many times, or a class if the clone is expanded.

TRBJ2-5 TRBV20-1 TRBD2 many TGCAGTGCCACTCCCCCCACCGGACTAGCGGGTATGCACCAAGAAACCCAGTACTTC CSATPPTGLAGMHQETQYF
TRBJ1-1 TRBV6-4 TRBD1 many TGTGCCAGCAGTGGGGGGACAGGGTCGAGAATGGACACTGAAGCTTTCTTT CASSGGTGSRMDTEAFF
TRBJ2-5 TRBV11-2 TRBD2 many TGTGCCAGCAGCTTAGGCGGGAGGGCCCCAGAGACCCAGTACTTC CASSLGGRAPETQYF
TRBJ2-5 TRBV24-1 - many TGTGCCACCAGTGATTGGGACTTTCAAGAGACCCAGTACTTC CATSDWDFQETQYF
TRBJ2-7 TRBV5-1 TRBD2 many TGCGCCAGCAGCTTGACGGGAGGGCCGTTCGAGCAGTACTTC CASSLTGGPFEQYF
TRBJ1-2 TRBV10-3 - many TGTGCCATCAGTGAGCCTAACTATGGCTACACCTTC CAISEPNYGYTF
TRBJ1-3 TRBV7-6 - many TGTGCCAGCAGCTCCCGAAAGGCTGGAAACACCATATATTTT CASSSRKAGNTIYF
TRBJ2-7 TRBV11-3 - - TGTGCCAGCCAACGGGAAACCTACGAGCAGTACTTC CASQRETYEQYF
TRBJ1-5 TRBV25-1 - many TGTGCCAGCAGTGATTCGACAGAGGGGGGCAATCAGCCCCAGCATTTT CASSDSTEGGNQPQHF
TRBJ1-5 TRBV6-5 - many TGTGCCAGCAGTTACGACAGCGGAAATCAGCCCCAGCATTTT CASSYDSGNQPQHF
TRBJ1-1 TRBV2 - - TGTGCCAGCAATGATGGTCCGGGGGTGGGGAACACTGAAGCTTTCTTT CASNDGPGVGNTEAFF
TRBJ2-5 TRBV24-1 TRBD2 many TGTGCCACCAGTGATTTGACTAGCGGGAGCCAAGAGACCCAGTACTTC CATSDLTSGSQETQYF
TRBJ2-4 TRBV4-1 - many TGCGCCAGCAGCCAAGAACAGGGGGGGTACATTCAGTACTTC CASSQEQGGYIQYF
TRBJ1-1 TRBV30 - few TGTGCCTGGAGTGTAATCCCCGCACGGGGTGAGGCTTTCTTT CAWSVIPARGEAFF
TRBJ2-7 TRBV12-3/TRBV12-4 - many TGTGCCAGCAGGGGCGACAGCATCTACGAGCAGTACTTC CASRGDSIYEQYF
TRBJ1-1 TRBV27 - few TGTGCCAGCAGTTACCGTTCAGGCACTGAAGCTTGCTTT CASSYRSGTEACF
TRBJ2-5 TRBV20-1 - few TGCAGTGCTAGAGTTGGCATAAAAGAGACCAAGTACTTC CSARVGIKETKYF
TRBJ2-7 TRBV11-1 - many TGTGCCAGCAGCTTGGAGCCCGGGACTGGCAACGTCAAGCAGTACTTC CASSLEPGTGNVKQYF
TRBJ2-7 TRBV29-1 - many TGCAGCATATTGACAGGTTATCTCTACGAGCAGTACTTC CSILTGYLYEQYF
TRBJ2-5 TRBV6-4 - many TGTGCCAGCAGTGACAAAGCGCAGACCCAGTACTTC CASSDKAQTQYF
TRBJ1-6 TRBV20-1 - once TGCAGTGCTAGAGCCGGGGAATTGGAGTTTTCACCCCTCCACTTT CSARAGELEFSPLHF
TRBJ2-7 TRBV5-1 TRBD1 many TGCGCCAGCAGCTCTGTGGATCCCGGGACAGAAAGGCTTGCCGCCTACGAGCAGTACTTC CASSSVDPGTERLAAYEQYF
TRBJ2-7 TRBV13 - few TGTGCCAGCAGCCGCGACGGGGACTACGAGCAGTACTTC CASSRDGDYEQYF
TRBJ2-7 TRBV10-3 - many TGTGCCATAGAGACGGACTATCTCTCCTACGAGCAGTACTTC CAIETDYLSYEQYF
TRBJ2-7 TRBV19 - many TGTGCCAGTAGTGAACCAGCAGGTCGCGCGCTATACGAGCAGTACTTC CASSEPAGRALYEQYF
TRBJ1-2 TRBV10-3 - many TGTGCCATCAGAGGCAGGGGCGTGGATGGCTACACCTTC CAIRGRGVDGYTF
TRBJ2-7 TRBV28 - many TGTGCCAGCACCCCTTTGCCACAGGGTATTGGCGAGCAGTACTTC CASTPLPQGIGEQYF
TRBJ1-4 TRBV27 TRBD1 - TGTGCCAGCAGCCGGACAGGGTTTAATGAAAAACTGTTTTTT CASSRTGFNEKLFF
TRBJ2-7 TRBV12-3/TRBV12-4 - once TGTGCCAGCAGTCCCACAACTAGGAACGAGCAGTACTTC CASSPTTRNEQYF
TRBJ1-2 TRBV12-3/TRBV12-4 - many TGTGCCAGCAAACCGGGACCACAAGTCGGTGGCTACACCTTC CASKPGPQVGGYTF
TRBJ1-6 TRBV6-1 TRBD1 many TGTGCCAGTAAAAGGACAGGGAGTGAGGTCTCACCCCTCCACTTT CASKRTGSEVSPLHF
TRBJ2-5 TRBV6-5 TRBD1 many TGTGCCAGCACTAATATCCCGGACAGGGCCGCGGGGACCCAGTACTTC CASTNIPDRAAGTQYF
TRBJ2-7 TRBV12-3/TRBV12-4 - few TGTGCCAGCAGTTTAATAAGGCGAAACGAGCAGTACTTC CASSLIRRNEQYF
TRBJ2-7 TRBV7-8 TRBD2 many TGTGCCAGCAGCCGCGGGAGGGGTGCCTACGAGCAGTACTTC CASSRGRGAYEQYF
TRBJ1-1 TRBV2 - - TGTGCCAGCTCTGAAAGGGCAGGGCGCGCTCCCATTAGGGCTGAAGCTTTCTTT CASSERAGRAPIRAEAFF
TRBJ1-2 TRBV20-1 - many TGCAGTGCTAGACCCCTGAACCGGGACATCTATGGCTACACCTTC CSARPLNRDIYGYTF
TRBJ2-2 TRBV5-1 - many TGCGCCAGCAGCACGCGCCTGGTCACCGGGGAGCTGTTTTTT CASSTRLVTGELFF
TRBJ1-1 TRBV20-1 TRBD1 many TGCAGTGCTAGTGGCGCGGACAGGGGACGCACTGAAGCTTTCTTT CSASGADRGRTEAFF
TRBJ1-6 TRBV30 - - TGTGCCTGGGGTCCGGGACCCAATTCACCCCCCCACTTT CAWGPGPNSPPHF
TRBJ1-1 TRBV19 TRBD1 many TGTGCCAGTAGTCTGAGCCTCGGACAGGTGAACACTGAAGCTTTCTTT CASSLSLGQVNTEAFF